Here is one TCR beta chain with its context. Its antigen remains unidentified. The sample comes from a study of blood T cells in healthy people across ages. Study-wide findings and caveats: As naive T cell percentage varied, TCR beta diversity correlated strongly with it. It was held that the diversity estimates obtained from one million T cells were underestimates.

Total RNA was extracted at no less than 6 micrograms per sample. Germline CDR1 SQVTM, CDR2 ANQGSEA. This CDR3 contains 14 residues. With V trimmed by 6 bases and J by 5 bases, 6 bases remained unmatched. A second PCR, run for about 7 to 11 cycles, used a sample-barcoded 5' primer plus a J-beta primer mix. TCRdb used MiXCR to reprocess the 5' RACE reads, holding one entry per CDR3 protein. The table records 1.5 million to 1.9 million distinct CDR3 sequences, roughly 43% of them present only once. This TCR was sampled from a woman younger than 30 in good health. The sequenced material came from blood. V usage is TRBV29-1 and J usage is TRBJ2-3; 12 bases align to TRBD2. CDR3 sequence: CSVAASGGGDTQYF. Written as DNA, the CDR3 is TGCAGCGTAGCCGCTAGCGGGGGGGGAGATACGCAGTATTTT.